This T cell receptor (beta chain) was captured by sequencing in a study of T cells in Graves' hyperthyroidism and ophthalmopathy. TCR beta CDR3 regions were amplified from RNA transcripts. HTBI primers were the set used in a first-round RT-PCR of the TCR CDR3. TCRdb reprocessed the multiplex PCR reads via MiXCR and lists one record per CDR3 protein. The sample includes 750,000 to 900,000 distinct CDR3 sequences, around 39% of them seen just once. In this sample, this clonotype turned up many times. Clinical symptoms, serum thyroxine, TRAb, thyroid ultrasound and orbital computed tomography informed diagnoses. PBMCs were obtained from over 8.5 ml fresh peripheral blood. This clonotype was sampled from a man in his late teens or twenties with Graves' hyperthyroidism. The sample was blood.

The CDR3 spells CASSGERDRGVDEQYF. CDR3 DNA sequence: TGCGCCAGCAGCGGTGAAAGGGACAGGGGAGTAGACGAGCAGTACTTC. The rearrangement links TRBV5-1 to TRBJ2-7, with 10 bases lining up with TRBD1. Germline-derived CDR1 and CDR2 are SGHRS and YFSETQ. The V segment lost 4 bases and the J segment 5 bases; nucleotides outside the gene matches: 12. This CDR3 region has 16 residues. The full variable domain, in which reference TRBV5-1 and TRBJ2-7 provide the parts outside the CDR3, is KAGVTQTPRYLIKTRGQQVTLSCSPISGHRSVSWYQQTPGQGLQFLFEYFSETQRNKGNFPGRFSGRQFSNSRSEMNVSTLELGDSALYLCASSGERDRGVDEQYFGPGTRLTVT.